This T cell receptor (beta chain) is drawn from a study of T cell responses to AZD1222 COVID-19 vaccine. The V segment lost 5 bases and the J segment 1 base; nucleotides outside the gene matches: 5. Germline V gene lookup returns CDR1 MGHRA and CDR2 YSYEKL. This CDR3 region has 14 residues. Profiled with immunoSEQ multiplex PCR; TCRdb holds only in-frame clones, not every one. The table has about 100,000 clones, about 88% seen once. The origin of this receptor is an adult in good health. The sequencing here drew on peripheral blood, taken on day 0 of AZD1222 vaccination. The chain uses TRBV4-1 and TRBJ2-7; 7 positions match TRBD1. CDR3 protein: CASSVLGQSYEQYF. CDR3 sequence (DNA): TGCGCCAGCAGCGTTTTGGGACAGTCCTACGAGCAGTACTTC.